This is a list of T cell receptor beta chains from one sample in a study of T cells in Graves' hyperthyroidism and ophthalmopathy. One entry per CDR3 protein, called by TCRdb with MiXCR from the multiplex PCR reads. The sample gives over 400,000 distinct CDR3 sequences, roughly 14% of which show up once; less than 15% is in the top ten. Sequenced input: blood. All receptors derive from a man aged 18 to 30 with Graves' ophthalmopathy. CDR3s include the opening cysteine and the closing phenylalanine or tryptophan. The D gene is left open where the match is weak. Clone size is stated in some rows and not others, as once, few, many or a class when expanded.

V gene: TRBV4-2; J gene: TRBJ1-4; D gene: NA; clone size: many; CDR3 protein: CASSQDGPPTTNEKLFF; CDR3 DNA: TGTGCCAGCAGCCAAGATGGTCCGCCAACAACTAATGAAAAACTGTTTTTT
V gene: TRBV20-1; J gene: TRBJ1-1; D gene: NA; clone size: NA; CDR3 protein: CSAQWGGYGTEAFF; CDR3 DNA: TGCAGTGCTCAGTGGGGGGGGTATGGGACTGAAGCTTTCTTT
V gene: TRBV30; J gene: TRBJ1-1; D gene: NA; clone size: many; CDR3 protein: CVGGGQLEAFF; CDR3 DNA: TGTGTCGGTGGGGGGCAGCTAGAAGCTTTCTTT
V gene: TRBV6-5; J gene: TRBJ2-7; D gene: TRBD1; clone size: many; CDR3 protein: CASSYSDDRDEQYF; CDR3 DNA: TGTGCCAGCAGTTACTCTGATGACAGGGACGAGCAGTACTTC
V gene: TRBV24-1; J gene: TRBJ2-7; D gene: TRBD1; clone size: many; CDR3 protein: CATSDLPGQLSYEQYF; CDR3 DNA: TGTGCCACCAGTGATCTGCCGGGACAGCTCTCCTACGAGCAGTACTTC
V gene: TRBV5-1; J gene: TRBJ2-2; D gene: NA; clone size: few; CDR3 protein: CASTEPGAGPNTGELFF; CDR3 DNA: TGCGCCAGCACCGAACCGGGGGCGGGTCCGAACACCGGGGAGCTGTTTTTT
V gene: TRBV2; J gene: TRBJ1-1; D gene: TRBD1; clone size: NA; CDR3 protein: CASGGTGGNTEAFF; CDR3 DNA: TGTGCCAGCGGCGGGACAGGGGGGAACACTGAAGCTTTCTTT
V gene: TRBV13; J gene: TRBJ2-1; D gene: NA; clone size: few; CDR3 protein: CASSLGRPVREQFF; CDR3 DNA: TGTGCCAGCAGCTTAGGCCGACCGGTGCGTGAGCAGTTCTTC
V gene: TRBV5-8; J gene: TRBJ1-4; D gene: NA; clone size: NA; CDR3 protein: CASSLLGVRGEKLFF; CDR3 DNA: TGTGCCAGCAGCTTGCTGGGGGTGAGGGGTGAAAAACTGTTTTTT
V gene: TRBV6-1; J gene: TRBJ2-4; D gene: TRBD2; clone size: NA; CDR3 protein: CASGGGGRGDIQYF; CDR3 DNA: TGTGCCAGCGGCGGGGGGGGCCGGGGCGACATTCAGTACTTC
V gene: TRBV11-3; J gene: TRBJ2-7; D gene: NA; clone size: many; CDR3 protein: CASSPGGTRAYEQYF; CDR3 DNA: TGTGCCAGCAGCCCCGGCGGGACAAGAGCCTACGAGCAGTACTTC
V gene: TRBV11-2; J gene: TRBJ2-2; D gene: NA; clone size: many; CDR3 protein: CASSLSGFGELFF; CDR3 DNA: TGTGCCAGCAGCTTATCGGGATTCGGGGAGCTGTTTTTT
V gene: TRBV19; J gene: TRBJ1-2; D gene: NA; clone size: few; CDR3 protein: CASSAAPTNRNGYTF; CDR3 DNA: TGTGCCAGTAGCGCAGCCCCGACCAACCGGAATGGCTACACCTTC
V gene: TRBV18; J gene: TRBJ2-7; D gene: NA; clone size: NA; CDR3 protein: CASSPARGSYEQYF; CDR3 DNA: TGTGCCAGCTCACCAGCTAGAGGGTCCTACGAGCAGTACTTC
V gene: TRBV11-2; J gene: TRBJ2-1; D gene: NA; clone size: many; CDR3 protein: CAAQRSTSPNEQFF; CDR3 DNA: TGTGCCGCCCAACGTTCTACTAGTCCCAATGAGCAGTTCTTC
V gene: TRBV12-5; J gene: TRBJ2-7; D gene: NA; clone size: many; CDR3 protein: CASGLNPGNQYEQYF; CDR3 DNA: TGTGCTAGTGGTTTGAACCCGGGAAACCAATACGAGCAGTACTTC
V gene: TRBV20-1; J gene: TRBJ2-7; D gene: TRBD2; clone size: many; CDR3 protein: CSASWSSGDYEQYF; CDR3 DNA: TGCAGTGCTAGTTGGTCTAGCGGGGACTACGAGCAGTACTTC
V gene: TRBV20-1; J gene: TRBJ2-7; D gene: NA; clone size: many; CDR3 protein: CSATKHGGLDEQYF; CDR3 DNA: TGCAGTGCTACCAAGCATGGCGGACTCGACGAGCAGTACTTC
V gene: TRBV6-1; J gene: TRBJ1-1; D gene: TRBD1; clone size: few; CDR3 protein: CASSTGGMRTEAFF; CDR3 DNA: TGTGCCAGCAGTACAGGGGGGATGAGGACTGAAGCTTTCTTT
V gene: TRBV5-5; J gene: TRBJ2-4; D gene: TRBD1; clone size: few; CDR3 protein: CASSRQGNIQYF; CDR3 DNA: TGTGCCAGCAGCAGACAGGGAAACATTCAGTACTTC
V gene: TRBV7-9; J gene: TRBJ2-3; D gene: NA; clone size: few; CDR3 protein: CASRPPIGGGSTDTQYF; CDR3 DNA: TGTGCCAGCAGACCCCCAATAGGTGGGGGGAGCACAGATACGCAGTATTTT
V gene: TRBV7-6; J gene: TRBJ2-7; D gene: TRBD2; clone size: many; CDR3 protein: CASSIPAGGLGEQYF; CDR3 DNA: TGTGCCAGCAGCATACCGGCCGGGGGGTTGGGCGAGCAGTACTTC
V gene: TRBV2; J gene: TRBJ2-2; D gene: TRBD2; clone size: few; CDR3 protein: CASSFRLAGERTGELFF; CDR3 DNA: TGTGCCAGCAGTTTCCGTCTAGCGGGAGAGAGGACCGGGGAGCTGTTTTTT
V gene: TRBV5-1; J gene: TRBJ2-1; D gene: TRBD2; clone size: many; CDR3 protein: CASSPPSGRVQFF; CDR3 DNA: TGCGCCAGCAGCCCACCTAGCGGGAGGGTACAGTTCTTC
V gene: TRBV20-1; J gene: TRBJ2-7; D gene: NA; clone size: many; CDR3 protein: CSALSGTDSYEQYF; CDR3 DNA: TGCAGTGCGCTGTCCGGGACGGACTCCTACGAGCAGTACTTC
V gene: TRBV7-9; J gene: TRBJ1-2; D gene: TRBD1; clone size: few; CDR3 protein: CASSLLGQGVVGYTF; CDR3 DNA: TGTGCCAGCAGCTTACTGGGGCAGGGGGTTGTTGGCTACACCTTC
V gene: TRBV4-1; J gene: TRBJ2-1; D gene: NA; clone size: many; CDR3 protein: CASTTPGFHEQFF; CDR3 DNA: TGCGCCAGCACAACCCCCGGCTTCCATGAGCAGTTCTTC
V gene: TRBV6-4; J gene: TRBJ2-3; D gene: NA; clone size: few; CDR3 protein: CASSSQGSTDTQYF; CDR3 DNA: TGTGCCAGCAGTTCCCAGGGGAGCACAGATACGCAGTATTTT
V gene: TRBV10-3; J gene: TRBJ2-5; D gene: TRBD2; clone size: few; CDR3 protein: CAISGLAGGSVGTQYF; CDR3 DNA: TGTGCCATCAGTGGGCTAGCGGGAGGTTCGGTGGGGACCCAGTACTTC
V gene: TRBV5-6; J gene: TRBJ1-1; D gene: NA; clone size: many; CDR3 protein: CASTYGVVDTEAFF; CDR3 DNA: TGTGCCAGCACCTATGGAGTAGTCGACACTGAAGCTTTCTTT
V gene: TRBV12-3/TRBV12-4; J gene: TRBJ2-7; D gene: NA; clone size: many; CDR3 protein: CASSLGRDYEQYF; CDR3 DNA: TGTGCCAGCAGTTTGGGCAGGGACTACGAGCAGTACTTC
V gene: TRBV12-3/TRBV12-4; J gene: TRBJ1-3; D gene: NA; clone size: NA; CDR3 protein: CAGRPGCNTIYF; CDR3 DNA: TGTGCCGGGCGACCGGGCTGTAACACCATATATTTT
V gene: TRBV6-1; J gene: TRBJ2-7; D gene: NA; clone size: many; CDR3 protein: CASRPRGGGPANEQYF; CDR3 DNA: TGTGCCAGCAGGCCCCGAGGGGGAGGTCCTGCAAACGAGCAGTACTTC
V gene: TRBV18; J gene: TRBJ1-1; D gene: NA; clone size: many; CDR3 protein: CASSPLQEGPNTEAFF; CDR3 DNA: TGTGCCAGCTCACCACTACAGGAAGGCCCCAACACTGAAGCTTTCTTT
V gene: TRBV11-2; J gene: TRBJ1-2; D gene: NA; clone size: many; CDR3 protein: CASSLDRHYGYTF; CDR3 DNA: TGTGCCAGCAGCTTAGATCGGCACTATGGCTACACCTTC
V gene: TRBV7-9; J gene: TRBJ2-3; D gene: TRBD2; clone size: many; CDR3 protein: CASSLRGGMSDTQYF; CDR3 DNA: TGTGCCAGCAGCTTACGCGGGGGGATGTCAGATACGCAGTATTTT
V gene: TRBV7-9; J gene: TRBJ2-7; D gene: TRBD2; clone size: many; CDR3 protein: CASSPRGGGLDSYEQYF; CDR3 DNA: TGTGCCAGCAGCCCCCGGGGCGGGGGACTGGACTCCTACGAGCAGTACTTC
V gene: TRBV30; J gene: TRBJ2-1; D gene: NA; clone size: many; CDR3 protein: CAWSSGMGNEQFF; CDR3 DNA: TGTGCCTGGAGTAGTGGGATGGGGAATGAGCAGTTCTTC
V gene: TRBV27; J gene: TRBJ1-2; D gene: NA; clone size: many; CDR3 protein: CASRLQAGYYGYTF; CDR3 DNA: TGTGCCAGCAGATTACAGGCGGGGTACTATGGCTACACCTTC
V gene: TRBV7-9; J gene: TRBJ1-5; D gene: TRBD1; clone size: many; CDR3 protein: CASSLAGGKEPQHF; CDR3 DNA: TGTGCCAGCAGCTTAGCAGGGGGCAAGGAGCCCCAGCATTTT
V gene: TRBV5-4; J gene: TRBJ1-2; D gene: TRBD1; clone size: NA; CDR3 protein: CASSHGQGLGGRGYTF; CDR3 DNA: TGTGCCAGCAGCCATGGACAGGGACTCGGCGGGCGGGGCTACACCTTC